This T cell receptor beta chain was found in a study of siplizumab effects on memory and regulatory T cells. Some clones are missing from TCRdb's copy, which holds only in-frame ones; the method was immunoSEQ multiplex PCR. The table lists approximately 94,000 clones, approximately 94% of them singletons. V shed 0 bases, J shed 1 base, and the junction held 2 bases outside the gene matches. Germline-derived CDR1 and CDR2 are SGDLS and YYNGEE. The CDR3 has 15 residues. This sequence originates from a human donor in good health. The sequenced sample consisted of non-Treg CD4+ T cells sorted from blood. The V gene is TRBV9, the J gene TRBJ2-5; 8 bases line up with TRBD2. The CDR3 nucleotides read TGTGCCAGCAGCGTAGCTGCGGGAGGCCAAGAGACCCAGTACTTC. Translating gives CASSVAAGGQETQYF.